This T cell receptor beta chain originates from a study of blood T cells in healthy people across ages. This clonotype showed up just a few times. Primed by a sample-barcoded 5' primer and a J-beta primer mix, a second PCR proceeded for roughly 6 to 12 cycles. TCRdb re-derived calls from the 5' RACE reads in MiXCR, one entry per CDR3 protein. The sample holds 450,000 to 700,000 distinct CDR3 sequences, roughly a quarter seen once. The TCR originated in a woman in her seventies in good health. The sequenced sample was blood.

The CDR3 region has the DNA TGCGCCAGCTATTCCGGGGCCTTCAACAGTGAGCAGTTCTTC. It translates to CASYSGAFNSEQFF. V usage is TRBV5-1 and J usage is TRBJ2-1; either TRBD1 or TRBD2 may fit D (5 bases each). V lost 7 bases, J lost 9 bases, and 20 bases lay in between. The CDR3 runs 14 residues. Germline CDR1 reads SGHRS; CDR2 reads YFSETQ.